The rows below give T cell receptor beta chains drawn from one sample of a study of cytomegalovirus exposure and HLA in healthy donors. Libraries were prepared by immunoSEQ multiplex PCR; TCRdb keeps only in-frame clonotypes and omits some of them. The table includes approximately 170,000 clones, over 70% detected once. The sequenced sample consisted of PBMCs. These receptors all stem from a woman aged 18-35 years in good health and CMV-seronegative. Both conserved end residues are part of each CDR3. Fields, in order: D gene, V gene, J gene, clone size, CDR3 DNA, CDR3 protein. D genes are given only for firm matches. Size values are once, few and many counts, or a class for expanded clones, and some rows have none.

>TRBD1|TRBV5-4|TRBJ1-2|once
TGTGCCAGCAGCCAGGACAGGGGGCTGAGCTATGGCTACACCTTC
CASSQDRGLSYGYTF
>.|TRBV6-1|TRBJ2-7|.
TGTGCCAGCCGCGGGACGGGACGTTCCTACGAGCAGTACTTC
CASRGTGRSYEQYF
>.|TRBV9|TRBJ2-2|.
TGTGCCAGCAGCGCCAGAACAGGTGCGGCCGGGGAGCTGTTTTTT
CASSARTGAAGELFF
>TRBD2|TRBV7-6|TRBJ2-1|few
TGTGCCAGCACCCTAGGGTCTAGCGGGGGGGATGAGCAGTTCTTC
CASTLGSSGGDEQFF
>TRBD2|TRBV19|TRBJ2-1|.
TGTGCCAGCGCCGCAAGAAGACTAGCGGTGAGCTCCTACAATGAGCAGTTCTTC
CASAARRLAVSSYNEQFF
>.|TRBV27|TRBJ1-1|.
TGTGCCAGCAGTTTTCGAGTGAACACTGAAGCTTTCTTT
CASSFRVNTEAFF
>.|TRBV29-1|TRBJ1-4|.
TGCAGCGTTGAAGGGGTGGGGAGGGAAGAAAAACTGTTTTTT
CSVEGVGREEKLFF
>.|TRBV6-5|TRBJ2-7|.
TGTGCCAGCTTATCGGGGGTGGGTGGGCACTACGAGCAGTACTTC
CASLSGVGGHYEQYF
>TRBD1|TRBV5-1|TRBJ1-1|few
TGCGCCAGCAGCTCGCCGGACAGGCCTCGCACTGAAGCTTTCTTT
CASSSPDRPRTEAFF
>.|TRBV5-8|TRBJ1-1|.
TGTGCCAGCAGTTCGGGGAGGATGAACACTGAAGCTTTCTTT
CASSSGRMNTEAFF
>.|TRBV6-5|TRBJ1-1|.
TGTGCCAGTCACCCAGGGACATTGAACACTGAAGCTTTCTTT
CASHPGTLNTEAFF
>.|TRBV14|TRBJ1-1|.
TGTGCCAGCAGGCTTTCGGGTCTAGCAAACACTGAAGCTTTCTTT
CASRLSGLANTEAFF
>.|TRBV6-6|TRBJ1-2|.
TGTGCCAGCAGTTACGCGGTTTCTGGCTACACCTTC
CASSYAVSGYTF
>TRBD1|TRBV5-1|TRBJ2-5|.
TGCGCCAGCAGCCTGGGACAGATTCAAGAGACCCAGTACTTC
CASSLGQIQETQYF
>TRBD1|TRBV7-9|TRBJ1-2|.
TGTGCCAGCAGCTTAGTGTCAGGGGGCGCCGGTGACTATGGCTACACCTTC
CASSLVSGGAGDYGYTF
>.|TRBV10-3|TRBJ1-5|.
TGTGCCATCAGTGACTACGGACAGTCGTCGCCCCAGCATTTT
CAISDYGQSSPQHF
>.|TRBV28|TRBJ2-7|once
TGTGCCAGCAGTTTTTACAACCCCCGGGACTTCTACGAGCAGTACTTC
CASSFYNPRDFYEQYF
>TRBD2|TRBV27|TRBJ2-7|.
TGTGCCAGCAGTGCGGGGGGATCCTACGAGCAGTACTTC
CASSAGGSYEQYF
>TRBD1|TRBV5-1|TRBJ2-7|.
TGCGCCAGCAGCCCCGGGACAGCGACCTACGAGCAGTACTTC
CASSPGTATYEQYF
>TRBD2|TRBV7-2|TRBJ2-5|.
TGTGCCAGCAGCTTAGGAAGCGGGAGTGAGGAGACCCAGTACTTC
CASSLGSGSEETQYF
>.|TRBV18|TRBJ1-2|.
TGTGCCAGCTCACCACCGAGCTCCAACTATGGCTACACCTTC
CASSPPSSNYGYTF
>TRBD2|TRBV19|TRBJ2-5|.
TGTGCCAGTAGTATTACTAGCGGGTACCAAGAGACCCAGTACTTC
CASSITSGYQETQYF
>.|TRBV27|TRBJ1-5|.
TGTGCCAGCAGTTTATACTCATCACAGCCCCAGCATTTT
CASSLYSSQPQHF
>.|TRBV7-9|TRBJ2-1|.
TGTGCCAGCAGCTTGCCTTTCGGGACTCCTTCGAGCAATGAGCAGTTCTTC
CASSLPFGTPSSNEQFF
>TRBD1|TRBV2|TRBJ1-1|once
TGTGCCAGCAGTGTGGGACAGGGTTGGACTGAAGCTTTCTTT
CASSVGQGWTEAFF
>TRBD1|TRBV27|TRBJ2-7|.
TGTGCCACCGAGGACAGGAACTCCTACGAGCAGTACTTC
CATEDRNSYEQYF
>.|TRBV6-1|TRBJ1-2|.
TGTGCCAGCAGTAAGGACAGATATGGCTACACCTTC
CASSKDRYGYTF
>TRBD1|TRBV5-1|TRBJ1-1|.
TGCGCCAGCAGCTCCAGGGACAGGGGATGGAACACTGAAGCTTTCTTT
CASSSRDRGWNTEAFF
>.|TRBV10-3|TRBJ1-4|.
TGTGCCATCAGTACAGTCCCCCCCGGGGATGGAAAACTGTTTTTT
CAISTVPPGDGKLFF
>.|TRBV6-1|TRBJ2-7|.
TGTGCCAGCAGCGCACTAGTCTACGAGCAGTACTTC
CASSALVYEQYF
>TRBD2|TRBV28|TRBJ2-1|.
TGTGCCAGCAGTTCCCCTTTTAGCGGGAGTTTGCATGAGCAGTTCTTC
CASSSPFSGSLHEQFF
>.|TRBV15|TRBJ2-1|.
TGTGCCACCAGCAGCTTGGAGGGTTTCGATGAGCAGTTCTTC
CATSSLEGFDEQFF
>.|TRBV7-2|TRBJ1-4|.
TGTGCCAGCAACCTAGTAGGGGCTCAGGAAAAACTGTTTTTT
CASNLVGAQEKLFF
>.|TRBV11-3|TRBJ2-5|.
TGTGCCAGCAGCCGGGACTTCCTCGAGACCCAGTACTTC
CASSRDFLETQYF
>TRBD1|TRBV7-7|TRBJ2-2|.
TGTGCCAGCAGGGGGGGACAGGGCGAGGACACCGGGGAGCTGTTTTTT
CASRGGQGEDTGELFF
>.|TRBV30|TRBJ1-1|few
TGTGCCTGGAGTGTCGGGAGTTTCACTGAAGCTTTCTTT
CAWSVGSFTEAFF
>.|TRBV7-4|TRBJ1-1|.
TGTGCCAGCAGCTTCAGGGTAAAGGGAAACACTGAAGCTTTCTTT
CASSFRVKGNTEAFF
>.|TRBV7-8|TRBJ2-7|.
TGTGCCAGCAGCCCCCGTGGTAGCAACTACGAGCAGTACTTC
CASSPRGSNYEQYF
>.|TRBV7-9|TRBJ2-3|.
TGTGCCAGCAGCCGGGATAGCGGAGGGGCTAGCACAGATACGCAGTATTTT
CASSRDSGGASTDTQYF
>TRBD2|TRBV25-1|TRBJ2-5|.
TGTGCCAGCAGTGAAGAGGCTAGCGGGAGGGCGGGACAAGAGACCCAGTACTTC
CASSEEASGRAGQETQYF
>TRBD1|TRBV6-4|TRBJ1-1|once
TGTGCCAGCAGCCTTCAACCGGGACAGGGGGCCACTGAAGCTTTCTTT
CASSLQPGQGATEAFF
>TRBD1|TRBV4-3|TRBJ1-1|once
TGCGCCAGCAGCCATGGGACAGCCCCTGAAGCTTTCTTT
CASSHGTAPEAFF
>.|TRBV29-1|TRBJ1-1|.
TGCAGCGTTGTTGATCTTGTACGGCGGCAGGGGAACACTGAAGCTTTCTTT
CSVVDLVRRQGNTEAFF
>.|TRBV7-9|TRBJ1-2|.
TGTGCCAGCAGCGCAGGGGAGGGCTACACCTTC
CASSAGEGYTF
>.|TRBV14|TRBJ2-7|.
TGTGCCAGCAGCCAAGACAGGGTATCCTGGTACGAGCAGTACTTC
CASSQDRVSWYEQYF
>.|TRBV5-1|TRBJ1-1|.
TGCGCCAGCAGCTTGGCCCCGGACATTAACACTGAAGCTTTCTTT
CASSLAPDINTEAFF
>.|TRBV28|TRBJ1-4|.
TGTGCCAGCAGTTGGGAGGACGGAATTAATGAAAAACTGTTTTTT
CASSWEDGINEKLFF
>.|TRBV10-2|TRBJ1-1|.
TGCGCCAGCAGTAGTGTAGACACTGAAGCTTTCTTT
CASSSVDTEAFF
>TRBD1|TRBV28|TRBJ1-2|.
TGTGCCAGCAGTTTAAGGGCAGGGGGCAACTATGGCTACACCTTC
CASSLRAGGNYGYTF
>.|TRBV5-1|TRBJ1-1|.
TGCGCCAGCAGCTTTTGGTGGGAGTCCTGGGGTAGGCTGAACACTGAAGCTTTCTTT
CASSFWWESWGRLNTEAFF
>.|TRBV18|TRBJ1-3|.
TGTGCCAGCTCACACTCTCCCAACACCATATATTTT
CASSHSPNTIYF
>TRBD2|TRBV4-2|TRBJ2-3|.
TGTGCCAGCAGCCGGGATCAGGAGCGGGGGGGCCGGACAGATACGCAGTATTTT
CASSRDQERGGRTDTQYF
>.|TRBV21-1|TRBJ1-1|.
TGTGCCAGCAGCATAATCACTGAAGCTTTCTTT
CASSIITEAFF